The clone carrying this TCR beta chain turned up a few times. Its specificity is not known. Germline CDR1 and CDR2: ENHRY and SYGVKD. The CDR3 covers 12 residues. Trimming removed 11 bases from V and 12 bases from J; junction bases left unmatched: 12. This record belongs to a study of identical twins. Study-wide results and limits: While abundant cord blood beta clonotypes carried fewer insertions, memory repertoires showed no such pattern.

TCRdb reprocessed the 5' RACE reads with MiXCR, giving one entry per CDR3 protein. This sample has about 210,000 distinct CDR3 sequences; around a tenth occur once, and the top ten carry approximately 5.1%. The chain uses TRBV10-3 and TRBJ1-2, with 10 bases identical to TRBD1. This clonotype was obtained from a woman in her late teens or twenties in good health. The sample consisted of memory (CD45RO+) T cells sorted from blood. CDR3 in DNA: TGTGCCCTAGGGAGGCGACAGGGGGCTGACACCTTC. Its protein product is CALGRRQGADTF.